A selection of T cell receptor beta chains follows, all from one sample in a study of blood T cell repertoires in COVID-19. The method was immunoSEQ multiplex PCR; TCRdb's version includes in-frame clones alone and lacks a portion of them. The profile shows 250,000 to 350,000 clones, 90% of them singletons. The sequenced sample was PBMCs or T cells enriched from blood (not recorded which). Source of these receptors: a woman younger than 35 with acute COVID-19. The conserved cysteine and the conserved F or W are not part of the CDR3 here. Where a row states a size, it is once, few, many or the class of an expanded clone; other rows omit it.

13 | TRBJ2-7 | NA | TRBV2 | ASSESGQSTYEQY
15 | TRBJ2-2 | NA | TRBV5-1 | ASSQLGTSFDTGELF
14 | TRBJ2-7 | NA | TRBV19 | ASSINAGTGAYEQY
14 | TRBJ2-2 | NA | TRBV7-2 | ASSLRLLGGAGELF
12 | TRBJ1-5 | NA | TRBV4-1 | ASSQDREIQPQH
12 | TRBJ2-7 | NA | TRBV7-8 | ASSLGAVSYEQY
14 | TRBJ2-7 | NA | TRBV6-5 | ASSFLAGGKPYEQY
13 | TRBJ2-3 | NA | TRBV14 | ASSQARVVGDTQY
12 | TRBJ2-3 | NA | TRBV28 | ASRLAGGIDTQY
16 | TRBJ2-7 | NA | TRBV5-4 | ASSLGGGGGRSRYEQY
13 | TRBJ2-7 | NA | TRBV15 | ATSDGGLAGDRQY
14 | TRBJ2-3 | NA | TRBV19 | ASSPRDSQLADTQY
9 | TRBJ1-2 | once | TRBV19 | ASNSRGGYT
14 | TRBJ1-4 | NA | TRBV15 | ATSREPQGANEKLF
16 | TRBJ2-1 | NA | TRBV5-1 | ASSYPTFLAGGADEQF
15 | TRBJ2-7 | NA | TRBV15 | ATSKTSGGTSFYEQY
10 | TRBJ1-5 | once | TRBV19 | ASSTVNQPQH
10 | TRBJ2-7 | NA | TRBV11-1 | ASSLDSREQY
13 | TRBJ2-3 | NA | TRBV29-1 | SVDSWTGATDTQY
12 | TRBJ1-6 | NA | TRBV7-2 | ASSLRRTNSPLH
10 | TRBJ1-2 | NA | TRBV29-1 | SVLWQGAGYT
15 | TRBJ1-4 | once | TRBV9 | ASSGGDSDATNEKLF
14 | TRBJ2-1 | few | TRBV7-8 | ASSLDLAGASNEQF
11 | TRBJ2-3 | once | TRBV14 | ASSQVRADTQY
11 | TRBJ2-5 | NA | TRBV18 | ASSPGHGETQY
11 | TRBJ2-7 | NA | TRBV19 | ASSSQDRAEQY
13 | TRBJ2-1 | NA | TRBV15 | ATSGRDRAYDEQF
13 | TRBJ2-3 | NA | TRBV6-5 | ASSLSGLSTDTQY
13 | TRBJ1-2 | NA | TRBV7-8 | ASSPWDSPNYGYT
12 | TRBJ2-1 | NA | TRBV30 | AWSELAGYNEQF
15 | TRBJ2-7 | NA | TRBV4-1 | ASSHRTSGRNAYEQY
11 | TRBJ1-5 | few | TRBV6-5 | ASSLQLNQPQH
13 | TRBJ1-6 | NA | TRBV7-8 | ASSPGTGGRRALH
9 | TRBJ2-1 | once | TRBV29-1 | SVPSGVEQF
12 | TRBJ1-6 | few | TRBV7-2 | ASSPRDTIFPLH
14 | TRBJ1-6 | NA | TRBV19 | ASSVTTGQRPPPLH
12 | TRBJ2-7 | once | TRBV28 | ASSLSGGTQEQY